The T cell receptor beta chain described here comes from a study of early stage breast cancer tumors (dated by TCRdb to about 2017). About the study as a whole: Of the roughly 16 invasive breast tumors, approximately 11 were found to be estrogen receptor-positive, progesterone receptor-positive and HER2-negative. The average read coverage per sample was around 10-fold. The samples as a whole yielded 2 million to 3 million detected templates, corresponding to over a million unique clonotypes. About 70% of the 12 ER+/PR+/HER2- tumors were invasive ductal carcinomas, while the other four were invasive lobular carcinomas. The full study reports these points: Greater similarity was observed between blood and normal breast repertoires than between blood and tumor repertoires, and tumor was distinguished from normal in about 90% of the 16 patients when each tissue was compared with blood. Sequencing bulk genomic DNA from unsorted cells could not capture chain pairing or functional markers like CD4, CD8 and FOXP3. Tumors showed around 2.5-fold higher T cell density and higher clonality than adjacent normal breast tissue. Because the cohort was small, analysis by tumor subtype was not possible. Enriched TCRB sequences shared across patients were mostly commonly generated sequences, unlikely to play an important role in the tumor microenvironment.

Every sample was amplified as two independent genomic DNA replicates, using approximately 0.5 ug for blood and 1.5 ug for tumor or normal breast. Following the manufacturer's instructions, the ImmunoSeq Intro kit was used to carry out TCRB sequencing on genomic DNA. The multiplex PCR ran for 30 to 40 cycles using proprietary primers and spike-in control sequences for absolute quantification. Single-end 150-bp reads were used to sequence an 87-bp fragment covering the CDR3 and the flanking V and J genes. Seven samples, each with two replicates, were multiplexed per lane of an Illumina MiSeq using version 3.0 chemistry. In the paper's pipeline: Raw data were processed by the vendor's proprietary pipeline, with both replicates merged into one result per sample. A clonotype was defined as productive rearrangements that share the same V-gene family, CDR3 amino acid sequence and J-gene segment. Clonality was computed as 1 minus the normalized Shannon entropy (Pielou evenness) of TCRB abundances. To estimate T cell density, the total number of templates was divided by the number of input cells, which was inferred from the amount of DNA input. Recon with default parameters was used to estimate total repertoire diversity and clonality. A clonotype counted as tumor-enriched if its abundance in tumor exceeded 0.1% and was at least 32-fold higher than its abundance in normal breast. Not all clones reach the TCRdb copy of this immuneACCESS table, which keeps in-frame sequences only. Checked studies attribute under half of the gap to unresolved V genes and leave the rest unexplained. Clonal size and the V and J genes are those of that table, whereas D and trimming came from the DNA. The sample table records 70,000 or so clones; 80% of these occur just once. In total, the top ten clones hold 4.7% of the sample.

The study profiled bulk TCR beta-chain repertoires in matched peripheral blood, tumor and adjacent normal breast tissue taken from some 15 patients with early-stage breast cancer. Before surgery, roughly 5-10 mL of whole blood was collected in EDTA tubes and processed within 2 hours. Peripheral blood mononuclear cells were isolated by Ficoll-Paque centrifugation in SepMate-50 tubes. For storage in liquid nitrogen, PBMCs were cryopreserved as aliquots of about 1.9 to 4 million cells in approximately 90% FBS with 10% DMSO. The Qiagen AllPrep DNA/RNA Mini kit was used for genomic DNA extraction. Worth noting for this clone: Its antigen is not yet known. No qualities accompany the bases; no much larger clone lies one base away.

From the cysteine through the phenylalanine, the CDR3 covers 18 amino acids. Just the 54-base CDR3 DNA is kept, in frame starting at base 1. From V the trimming removes 2 bases and from J it removes 0 bases, while the gene matches leave 12 bases of the junction unaccounted for. The sequence is built from TRBV5-3 and TRBJ2-7, with 9 central nucleotides matching TRBD2. TRBV5-3 qualifies as an ORF whose function is uncertain. This receptor was identified in a person in their forties with breast cancer. Input material: blood. The bases are TGTGCCAGAAGCTTAGTACTAGCGGGCTTCCAAAGCTCCTACGAGCAGTACTTC. Its protein reads: CARSLVLAGFQSSYEQYF.